Listed here are 10 T cell receptor beta chains from one sample, sequenced in a study of control samples from healthy donors and cancer patients. Sequencing was performed with immunoSEQ multiplex PCR; in TCRdb, only in-frame clones are kept and a portion is missing. The sample has some 120,000 clones, more than 70% seen once; the top ten hold almost 40%. Source material: blood. These receptors were obtained from a man aged 50-60 years in good health.

This chain joins TRBV7-2 and TRBJ1-2; 7 bases are a match to TRBD1. The CDR3 contains 14 residues. Germline V gives CDR1 SGHTA, CDR2 FQGNSA. After removal of 1 base from V and 4 bases from J, the junction contained 3 bases not matched to a gene. The DNA for the CDR3 is TGTGCCAGCAGCTTAGGGGGGACAGTCTATGGCTACACCTTC. Translated, it gives CASSLGGTVYGYTF. Together with reference TRBV7-2 and TRBJ1-2, the CDR3 gives the full variable domain: GAGVSQSPSNKVTEKGKDVELRCDPISGHTALYWYRQSLGQGLEFLIYFQGNSAPDKSGLPSDRFSAERTGGSVSTLTIQRTQQEDSAVYLCASSLGGTVYGYTFGSGTRLTVV.

The gene calls are TRBV9 and TRBJ2-2; perhaps TRBD1 as D (6 bases). This CDR3 has 16 residues. V shed 1 base and J shed 0 bases, with 10 bases lying between them. The germline V gene encodes CDR1 SGDLS and CDR2 YYNGEE. The chain's CDR3 is CASSVQDSPNTGELFF. DNA for the CDR3: TGTGCCAGCAGCGTACAGGACAGCCCGAACACCGGGGAGCTGTTTTTT.

This chain joins TRBV4-1 and TRBJ1-5; D is undetermined. The V and J ends lost 1 base and 0 bases respectively, with 13 bases between them. Germline CDR1 and CDR2: MGHRA and YSYEKL. The CDR3 contains 17 residues. The CDR3 spells CASSQGAGAYSNQPQHF. The CDR3 DNA is TGCGCCAGCAGCCAAGGGGCAGGCGCTTATAGCAATCAGCCCCAGCATTTT.

The DNA for the CDR3 is TGTGCCAGCAGCTTAGATTGGACAGGGGAGACCCAGTACTTC. Protein product: CASSLDWTGETQYF. This chain links TRBV7-9 with TRBJ2-5, with 8 bases that match TRBD1. V was pared by 1 base and J by 5 bases, with 3 bases of the junction left unmatched. The CDR3 runs to 14 residues. Germline CDR1 is SEHNR and CDR2 is FQNEAQ (reference sequence).

The chain recombines TRBV5-6 with TRBJ2-3; D is unresolved. Germline values: CDR1 SGHDT, CDR2 YYEEEE. The CDR3 length is 15 residues. V dropped 0 bases and J dropped 0 bases, with 8 bases sitting between them. The CDR3 loop reads CASSLGVLSTDTQYF. CDR3 DNA sequence: TGTGCCAGCAGCTTGGGGGTGCTTAGCACAGATACGCAGTATTTT.

V gene TRBV2 combines with J gene TRBJ2-3; either TRBD1 or TRBD2 may supply D (5 bases each). The CDR3 covers 19 residues. Trimming cost V 1 base and J 4 bases, with 24 bases left between them. Germline CDR1 SNHLY, CDR2 FYNNEI. CDR3 nucleotides: TGTGCCAGCAGTGAAGGGGCGCCGGGGCCTGACCCTGGGCCAGATACGCAGTATTTT. Protein sequence: CASSEGAPGPDPGPDTQYF.

The J gene is TRBJ1-1, the V gene TRBV4-1, with 8 bases lining up with TRBD1. Germline V gene data show CDR1 as MGHRA and CDR2 as YSYEKL. Trimming at V came to 4 bases and at J to 1 base, leaving 5 bases not matched to a gene. This CDR3 spans 15 amino acids. As DNA, the CDR3 is TGCGCCAGCAGCCTGACAGGGGAGGGGAACACTGAAGCTTTCTTT. Translated: CASSLTGEGNTEAFF.

This chain joins TRBV9 and TRBJ1-2, with D perhaps matching TRBD1 (6 bases). Trimming shortened V by 4 bases and J by 4 bases, and 8 bases separated the two germline ends. The CDR3 is 12 residues long. Germline loops: CDR1 SGDLS, CDR2 YYNGEE. In DNA, the CDR3 is TGTGCCAGCAGCACGGACAGCTATGGCTACACCTTC. It codes for CASSTDSYGYTF.

The rearrangement joins TRBV29-1 to TRBJ1-1; TRBD1 aligns across 10 bases. The CDR3 is 14 residues long. Trimming took 4 bases from V and 10 from J; bases not matched to a gene: 12. Germline V lookup: CDR1 SQVTM, CDR2 ANQGSEA. Here the CDR3 DNA reads TGCAGCGTTGCCCGGGACAGGGGTTATGTGGGAGCTTTCTTT. It encodes CSVARDRGYVGAFF.

The chain recombines TRBV5-6 with TRBJ1-4; 7 bases are shared with TRBD1. V gave up 7 bases and J gave up 5 bases; unmatched junction bases: 5. The germline V gene encodes CDR1 SGHDT and CDR2 YYEEEE. This CDR3 contains 13 residues. This CDR3 is CASRGQINEKLFF. The CDR3 DNA is TGTGCCAGCCGGGGACAGATAAATGAAAAACTGTTTTTT.